This paragraph reports one TCR beta chain. These data come from a study of blood T cell repertoires in COVID-19. Method: immunoSEQ multiplex PCR; TCRdb's copy keeps in-frame clones and lacks some. Of 200,000 to 250,000 clones detected, roughly 86% appear once; the ten largest clones hold about 12%. V was cut by 1 base and J by 4 bases, with 11 bases left in between. The CDR3 spans 15 residues. The germline CDR1 and CDR2 sequences are SGHAT and FQNNGV. The chain employs TRBV11-2 and TRBJ1-5; maybe TRBD1 (5 bases). The sample was peripheral blood. This sequence originates from a man older than 75 with acute or convalescent COVID-19. CDR3 DNA sequence: TGTGCCAGCAGCTTAGGGGGCATAGTTAATCAGCCCCAGCATTTT. This sequence encodes CASSLGGIVNQPQHF.